The clone carrying this TCR beta chain came up many times. Its antigen is still unknown. The data were taken from a study of neurological immune-mediated disorders. General observations from the study: None of the CDR3 amino acid sequences found in expanded clones was shared across subjects. This suggests that the TCR-beta repertoires were private in all groups.

Over 160 million TCR-beta sequences from 15-18 subjects came from every sequencing run. TCRdb redid the calling of the 5' RACE reads with MiXCR, one entry per CDR3 protein. The sample yields about 66,000 distinct CDR3 sequences, roughly 3.2% seen once. V was trimmed by 0 bases and J by 1 base, leaving 4 bases between them. The germline gives CDR1 SGDLS, CDR2 YYNGEE. The CDR3 is 13 residues long. The chain joins TRBV9 to TRBJ1-1; no reliable D call. The sequenced material came from PBMCs. The clonotype was recovered from a man aged 35 to 55 with multiple sclerosis. CDR3 nucleotides: TGTGCCAGCAGCGTAGGCAGGAACACTGAAGCTTTCTTT. Its translation: CASSVGRNTEAFF.